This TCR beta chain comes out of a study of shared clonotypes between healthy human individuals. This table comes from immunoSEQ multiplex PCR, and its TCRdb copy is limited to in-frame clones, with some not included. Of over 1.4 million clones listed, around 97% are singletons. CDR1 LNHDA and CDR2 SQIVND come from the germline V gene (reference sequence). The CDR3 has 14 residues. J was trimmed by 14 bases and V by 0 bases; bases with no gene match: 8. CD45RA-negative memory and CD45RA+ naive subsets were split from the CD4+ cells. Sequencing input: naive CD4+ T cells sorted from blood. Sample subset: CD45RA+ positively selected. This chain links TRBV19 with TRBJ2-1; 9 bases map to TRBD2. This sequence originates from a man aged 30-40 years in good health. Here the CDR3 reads CASSIDRTGGGEFF. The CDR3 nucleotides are TGTGCCAGTAGTATAGATCGAACCGGCGGGGGGGAGTTCTTC.